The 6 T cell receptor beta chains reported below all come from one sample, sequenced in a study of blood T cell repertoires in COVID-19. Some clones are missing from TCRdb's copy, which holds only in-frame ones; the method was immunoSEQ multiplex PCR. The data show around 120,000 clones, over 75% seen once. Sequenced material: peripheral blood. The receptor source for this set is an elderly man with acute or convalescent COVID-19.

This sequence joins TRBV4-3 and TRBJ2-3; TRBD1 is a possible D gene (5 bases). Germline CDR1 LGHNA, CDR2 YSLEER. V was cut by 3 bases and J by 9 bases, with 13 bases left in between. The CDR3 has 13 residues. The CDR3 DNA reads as TGCGCCAGCAGCCAGGGGTCGACAGCCACGCAGTATTTT. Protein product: CASSQGSTATQYF.

The CDR3 DNA reads TGTGCCAGCTTATCCGGGGGGGCGGCAATGAACACTGAAGCTTTCTTT. This gives the protein CASLSGGAAMNTEAFF. The rearrangement links TRBV18 to TRBJ1-1; tentatively, D is TRBD1 (6 bases). This CDR3 spans 16 amino acids. V dropped 7 bases and J dropped 0 bases, with 18 bases sitting between them. CDR1 is KGHSH, CDR2 LQKENI, per germline.

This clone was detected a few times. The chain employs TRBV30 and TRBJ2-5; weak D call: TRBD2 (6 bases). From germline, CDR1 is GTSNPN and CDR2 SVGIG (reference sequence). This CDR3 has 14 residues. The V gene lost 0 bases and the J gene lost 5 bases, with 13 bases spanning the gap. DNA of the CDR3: TGTGCCTGGAGTGTAGAACTAGCTGTCGAGACCCAGTACTTC. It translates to CAWSVELAVETQYF.

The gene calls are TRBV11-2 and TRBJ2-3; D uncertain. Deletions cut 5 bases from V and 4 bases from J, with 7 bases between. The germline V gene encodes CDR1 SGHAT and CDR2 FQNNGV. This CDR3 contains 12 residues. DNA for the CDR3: TGTGCCAGCAGCCCCTTCCCAGATACGCAGTATTTT. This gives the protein CASSPFPDTQYF.

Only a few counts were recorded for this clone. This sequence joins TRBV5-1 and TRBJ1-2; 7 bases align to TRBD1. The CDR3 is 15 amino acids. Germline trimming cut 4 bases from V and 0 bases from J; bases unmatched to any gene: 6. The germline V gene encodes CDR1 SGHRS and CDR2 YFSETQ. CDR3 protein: CASSVSGTANYGYTF. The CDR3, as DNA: TGCGCCAGCAGCGTTTCCGGGACAGCTAACTATGGCTACACCTTC.

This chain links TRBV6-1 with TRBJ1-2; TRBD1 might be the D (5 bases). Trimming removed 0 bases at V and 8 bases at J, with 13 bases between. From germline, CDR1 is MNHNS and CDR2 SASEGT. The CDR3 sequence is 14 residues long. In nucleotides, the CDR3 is TGTGCCAGCAGTGAAGCAGGCGGGGCAGGGGGCTACACCTTC. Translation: CASSEAGGAGGYTF.